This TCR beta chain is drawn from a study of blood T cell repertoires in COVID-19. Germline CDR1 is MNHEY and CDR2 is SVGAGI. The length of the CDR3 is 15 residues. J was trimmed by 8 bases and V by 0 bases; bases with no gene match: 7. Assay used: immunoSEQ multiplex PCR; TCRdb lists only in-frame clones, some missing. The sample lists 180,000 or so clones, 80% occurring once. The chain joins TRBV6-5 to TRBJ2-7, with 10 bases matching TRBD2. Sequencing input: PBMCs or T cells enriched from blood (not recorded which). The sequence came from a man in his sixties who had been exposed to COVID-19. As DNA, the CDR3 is TGTGCCAGCAGTTACTCGGGGTTAGCGGGGGGCAAGCAGTACTTC. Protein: CASSYSGLAGGKQYF.